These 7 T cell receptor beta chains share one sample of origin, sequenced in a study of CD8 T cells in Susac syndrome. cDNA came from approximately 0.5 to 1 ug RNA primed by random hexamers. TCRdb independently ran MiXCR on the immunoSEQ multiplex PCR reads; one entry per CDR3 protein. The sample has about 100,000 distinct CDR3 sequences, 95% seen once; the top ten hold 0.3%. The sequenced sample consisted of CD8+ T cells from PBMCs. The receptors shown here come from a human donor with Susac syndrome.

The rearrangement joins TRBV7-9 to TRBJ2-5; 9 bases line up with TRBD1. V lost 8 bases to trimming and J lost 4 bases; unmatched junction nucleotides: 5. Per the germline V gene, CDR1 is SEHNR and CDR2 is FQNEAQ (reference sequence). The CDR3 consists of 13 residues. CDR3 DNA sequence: TGTGCCAGCCGATCGACAGGGGGAGAGACCCAGTACTTC. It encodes CASRSTGGETQYF.

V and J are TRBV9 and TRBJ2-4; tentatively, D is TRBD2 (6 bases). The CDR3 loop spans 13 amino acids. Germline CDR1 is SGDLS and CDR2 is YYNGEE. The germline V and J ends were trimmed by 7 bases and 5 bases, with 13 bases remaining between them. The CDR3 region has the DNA TGTGCCAGCGGGACTCCCATAGAAAACATTCAGTACTTC. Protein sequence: CASGTPIENIQYF.

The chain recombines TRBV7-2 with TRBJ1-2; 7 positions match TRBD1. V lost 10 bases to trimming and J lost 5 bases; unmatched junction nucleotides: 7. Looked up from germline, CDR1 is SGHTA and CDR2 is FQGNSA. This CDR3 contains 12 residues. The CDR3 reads CATRGRGYGYTF. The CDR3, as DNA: TGTGCCACCAGAGGCAGGGGGTATGGCTACACCTTC. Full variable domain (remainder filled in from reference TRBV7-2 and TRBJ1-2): GAGVSQSPSNKVTEKGKDVELRCDPISGHTALYWYRQSLGQGLEFLIYFQGNSAPDKSGLPSDRFSAERTGGSVSTLTIQRTQQEDSAVYLCATRGRGYGYTFGSGTRLTVV.

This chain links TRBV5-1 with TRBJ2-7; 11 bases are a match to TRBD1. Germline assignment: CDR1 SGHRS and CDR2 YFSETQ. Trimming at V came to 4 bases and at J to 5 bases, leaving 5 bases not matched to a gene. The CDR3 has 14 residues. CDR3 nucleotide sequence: TGCGCCAGCAGCAACCGGGACAGGGGGGACGAGCAGTACTTC. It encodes CASSNRDRGDEQYF.

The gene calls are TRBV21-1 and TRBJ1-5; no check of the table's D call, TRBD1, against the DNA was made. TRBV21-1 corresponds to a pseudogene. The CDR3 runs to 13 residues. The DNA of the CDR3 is TGTGCCAAAGGAGCCCCCGGCCGCCAGCCCCAGCATTTT. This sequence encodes CAKGAPGRQPQHF.

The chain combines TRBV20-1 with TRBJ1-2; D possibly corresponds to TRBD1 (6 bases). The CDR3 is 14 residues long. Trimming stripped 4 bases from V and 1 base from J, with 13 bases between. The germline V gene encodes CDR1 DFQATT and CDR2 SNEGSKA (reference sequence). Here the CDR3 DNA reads TGCAGTGCTATCTCCCCAGGGGATAACTATGGCTACACCTTC. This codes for CSAISPGDNYGYTF.

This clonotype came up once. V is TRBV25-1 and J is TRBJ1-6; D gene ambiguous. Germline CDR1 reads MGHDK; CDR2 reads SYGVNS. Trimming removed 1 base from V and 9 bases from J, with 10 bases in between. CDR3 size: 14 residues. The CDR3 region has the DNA TGTGCCAGCAGTGAATCAGGTTATGCTTCACCCCTCCACTTT. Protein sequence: CASSESGYASPLHF.